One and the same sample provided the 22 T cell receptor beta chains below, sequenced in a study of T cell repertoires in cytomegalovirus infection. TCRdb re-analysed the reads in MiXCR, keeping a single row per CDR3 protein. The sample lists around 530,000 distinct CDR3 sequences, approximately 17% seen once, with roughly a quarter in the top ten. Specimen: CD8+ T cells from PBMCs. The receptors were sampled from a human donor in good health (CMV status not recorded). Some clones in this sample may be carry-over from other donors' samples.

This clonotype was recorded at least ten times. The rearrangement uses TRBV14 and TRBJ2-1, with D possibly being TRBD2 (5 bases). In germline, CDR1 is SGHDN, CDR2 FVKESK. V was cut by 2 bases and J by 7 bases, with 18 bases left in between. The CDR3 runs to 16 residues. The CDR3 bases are TGTGCCAGCAGCCAACGCTCGGGGAGAGACTCTAATGAGCAGTTCTTC. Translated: CASSQRSGRDSNEQFF.

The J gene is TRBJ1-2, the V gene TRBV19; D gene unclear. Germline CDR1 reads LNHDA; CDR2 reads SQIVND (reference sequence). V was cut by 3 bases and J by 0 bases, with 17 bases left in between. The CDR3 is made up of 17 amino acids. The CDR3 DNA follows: TGTGCCAGTAGTATGGGGATTCGACGGTCAGCTAACTATGGCTACACCTTC. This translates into CASSMGIRRSANYGYTF.

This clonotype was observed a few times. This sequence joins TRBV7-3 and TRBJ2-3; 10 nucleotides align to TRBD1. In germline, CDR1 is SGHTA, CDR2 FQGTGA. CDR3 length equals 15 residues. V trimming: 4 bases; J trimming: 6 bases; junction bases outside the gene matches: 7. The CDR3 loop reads CASSSPGQGPDTQYF. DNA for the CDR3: TGTGCCAGCAGCTCACCGGGACAGGGGCCGGATACGCAGTATTTT.

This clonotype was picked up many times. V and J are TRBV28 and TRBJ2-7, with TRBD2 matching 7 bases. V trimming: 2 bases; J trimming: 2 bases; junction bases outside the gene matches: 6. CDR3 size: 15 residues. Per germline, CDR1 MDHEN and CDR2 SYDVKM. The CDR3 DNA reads TGTGCCAGCAGTTTACGGGGAGGGGTCGCCTACGAGCAGTACTTC. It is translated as CASSLRGGVAYEQYF.

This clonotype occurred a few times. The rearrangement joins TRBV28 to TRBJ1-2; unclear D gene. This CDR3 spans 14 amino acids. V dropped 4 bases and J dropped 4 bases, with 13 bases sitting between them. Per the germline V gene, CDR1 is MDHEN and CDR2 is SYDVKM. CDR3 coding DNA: TGTGCCAGCAGTTCTCCAGAGTTTATCTATGGCTACACCTTC. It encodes CASSSPEFIYGYTF.

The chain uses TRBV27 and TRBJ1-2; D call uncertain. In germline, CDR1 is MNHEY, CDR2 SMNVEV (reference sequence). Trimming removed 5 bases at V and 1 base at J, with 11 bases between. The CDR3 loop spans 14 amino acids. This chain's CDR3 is CASSLRGFNYGYTF. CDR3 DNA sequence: TGTGCCAGCAGTCTCCGCGGTTTTAACTATGGCTACACCTTC.

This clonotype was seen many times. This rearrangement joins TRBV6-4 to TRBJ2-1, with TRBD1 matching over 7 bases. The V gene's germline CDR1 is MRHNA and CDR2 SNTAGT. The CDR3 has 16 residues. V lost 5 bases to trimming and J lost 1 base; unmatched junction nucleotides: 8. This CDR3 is CASSTTGDESYNEQFF. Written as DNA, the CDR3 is TGTGCCAGCAGTACCACAGGGGATGAGTCCTACAATGAGCAGTTCTTC.

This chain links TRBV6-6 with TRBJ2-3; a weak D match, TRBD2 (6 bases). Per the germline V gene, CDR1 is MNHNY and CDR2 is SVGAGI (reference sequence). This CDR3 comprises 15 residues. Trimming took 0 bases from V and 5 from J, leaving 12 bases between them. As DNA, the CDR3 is TGTGCCAGCAGTTACTCTCGGGGGACCGGAGATACGCAGTATTTT. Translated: CASSYSRGTGDTQYF.

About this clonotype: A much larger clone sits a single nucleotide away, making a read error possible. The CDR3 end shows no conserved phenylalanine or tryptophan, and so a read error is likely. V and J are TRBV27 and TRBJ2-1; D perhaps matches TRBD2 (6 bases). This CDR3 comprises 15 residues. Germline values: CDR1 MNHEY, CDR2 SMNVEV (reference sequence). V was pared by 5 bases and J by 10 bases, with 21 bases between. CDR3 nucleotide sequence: TGTGCCAGCAGTCGGGTGGTGGAAGGGAGGCCAGAGCAGTTCTTA. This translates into CASSRVVEGRPEQFL.

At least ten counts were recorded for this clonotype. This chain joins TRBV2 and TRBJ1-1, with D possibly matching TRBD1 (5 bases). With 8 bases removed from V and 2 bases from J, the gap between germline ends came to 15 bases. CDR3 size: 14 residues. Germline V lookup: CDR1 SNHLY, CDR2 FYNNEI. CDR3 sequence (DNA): TGTGCCAGCGGGGGGAGGCAGGGAAACACTGAAGCTTTCTTT. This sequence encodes CASGGRQGNTEAFF.

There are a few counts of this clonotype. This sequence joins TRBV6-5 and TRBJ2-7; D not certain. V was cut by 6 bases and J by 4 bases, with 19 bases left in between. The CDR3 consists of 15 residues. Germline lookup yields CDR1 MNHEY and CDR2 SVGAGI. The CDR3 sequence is CASSLQTPSPYEQYF. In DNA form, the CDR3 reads TGTGCCAGCAGCTTACAAACACCCTCACCATACGAGCAGTACTTC.

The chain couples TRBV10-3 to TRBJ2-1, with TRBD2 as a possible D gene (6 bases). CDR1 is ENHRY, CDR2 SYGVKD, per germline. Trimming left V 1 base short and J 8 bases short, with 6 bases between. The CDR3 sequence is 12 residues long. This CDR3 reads CAISEWGDEQFF. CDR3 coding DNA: TGTGCCATCAGTGAGTGGGGGGATGAGCAGTTCTTC.

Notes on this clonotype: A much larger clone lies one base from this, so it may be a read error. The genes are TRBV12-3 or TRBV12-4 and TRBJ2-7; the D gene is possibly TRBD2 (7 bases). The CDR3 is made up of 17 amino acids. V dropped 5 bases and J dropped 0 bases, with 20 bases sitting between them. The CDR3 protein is CASSLSVGGLTSYEQYF. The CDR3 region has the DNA TGTGCCAGCAGTCTCTCCGTCGGGGGGCTAACCTCCTACGAGCAGTACTTC.

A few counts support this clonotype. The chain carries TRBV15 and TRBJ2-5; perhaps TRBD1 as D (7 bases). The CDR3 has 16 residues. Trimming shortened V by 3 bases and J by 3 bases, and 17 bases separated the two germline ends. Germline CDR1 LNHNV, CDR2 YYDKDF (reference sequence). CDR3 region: CATSSGSGGGKETQYF. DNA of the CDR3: TGTGCCACCAGCAGTGGGTCCGGAGGGGGCAAAGAGACCCAGTACTTC.

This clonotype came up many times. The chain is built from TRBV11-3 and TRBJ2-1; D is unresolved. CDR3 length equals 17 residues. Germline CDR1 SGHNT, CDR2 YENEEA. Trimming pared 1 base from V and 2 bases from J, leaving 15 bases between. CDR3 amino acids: CASSLGPTKTTYNEQFF. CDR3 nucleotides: TGTGCCAGCAGCTTAGGTCCGACGAAGACCACCTACAATGAGCAGTTCTTC.

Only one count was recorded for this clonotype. Here the CDR3 DNA reads TGTGCCTCCTATACGCAGTATTTT. Translated: CASYTQYF. This chain connects TRBV27 to TRBJ2-3; D unclear. Germline V gene data show CDR1 as MNHEY and CDR2 as SMNVEV (reference sequence). This CDR3 spans 8 amino acids. Between the trimmed V and J ends, which lost 11 bases and 7 bases, there was a span of 4 bases.

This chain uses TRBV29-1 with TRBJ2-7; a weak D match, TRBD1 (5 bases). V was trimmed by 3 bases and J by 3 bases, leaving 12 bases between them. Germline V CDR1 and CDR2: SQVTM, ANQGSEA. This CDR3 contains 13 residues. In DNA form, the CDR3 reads TGCAGCGTTGAGGGGCGGACAAGCTACGAGCAGTACTTC. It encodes CSVEGRTSYEQYF.

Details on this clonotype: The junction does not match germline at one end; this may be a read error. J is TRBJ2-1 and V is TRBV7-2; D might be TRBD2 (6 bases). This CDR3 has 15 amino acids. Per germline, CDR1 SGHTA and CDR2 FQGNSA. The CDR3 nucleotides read TGTGCCAGCAGCTTAGGCGGGGTAGCCTACAATAAGCAGTTTTTC. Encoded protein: CASSLGGVAYNKQFF.

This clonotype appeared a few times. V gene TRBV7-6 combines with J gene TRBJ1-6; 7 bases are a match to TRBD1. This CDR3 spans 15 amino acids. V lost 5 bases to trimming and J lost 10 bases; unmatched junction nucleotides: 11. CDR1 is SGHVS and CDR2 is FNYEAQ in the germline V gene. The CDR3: CASSPSTGMASPLHF. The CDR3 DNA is TGTGCCAGCAGCCCTTCGACAGGGATGGCGTCACCCCTCCACTTT.

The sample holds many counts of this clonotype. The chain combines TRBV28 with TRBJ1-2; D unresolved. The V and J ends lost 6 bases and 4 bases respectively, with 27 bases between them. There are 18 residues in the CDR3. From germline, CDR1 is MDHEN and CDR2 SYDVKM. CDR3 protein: CASSKIIPGPKASYGYTF. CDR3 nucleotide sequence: TGTGCCAGCAGCAAGATTATCCCGGGCCCCAAGGCGAGCTATGGCTACACCTTC.

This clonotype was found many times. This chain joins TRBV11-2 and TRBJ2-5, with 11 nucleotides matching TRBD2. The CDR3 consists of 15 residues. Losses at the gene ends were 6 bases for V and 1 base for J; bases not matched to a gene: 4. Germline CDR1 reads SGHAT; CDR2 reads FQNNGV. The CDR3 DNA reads TGTGCCAGCAGACCCGGGACTAGCGGCCAAGAGACCCAGTACTTC. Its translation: CASRPGTSGQETQYF.

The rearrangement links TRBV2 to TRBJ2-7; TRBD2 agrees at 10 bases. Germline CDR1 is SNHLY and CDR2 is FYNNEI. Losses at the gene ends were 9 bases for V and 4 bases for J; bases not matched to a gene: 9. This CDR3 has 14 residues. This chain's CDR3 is CASGGRTSGYEQYF. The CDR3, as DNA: TGTGCCAGTGGGGGGCGGACTAGCGGTTACGAGCAGTACTTC.